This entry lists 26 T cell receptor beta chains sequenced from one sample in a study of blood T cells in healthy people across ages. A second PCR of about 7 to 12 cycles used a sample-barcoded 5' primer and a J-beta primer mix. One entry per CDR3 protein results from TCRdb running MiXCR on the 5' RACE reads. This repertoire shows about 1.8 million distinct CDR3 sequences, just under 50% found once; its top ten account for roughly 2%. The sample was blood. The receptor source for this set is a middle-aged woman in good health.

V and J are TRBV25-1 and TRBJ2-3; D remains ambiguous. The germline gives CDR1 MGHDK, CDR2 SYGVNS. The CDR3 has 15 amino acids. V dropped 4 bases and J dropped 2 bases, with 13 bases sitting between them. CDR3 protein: CASSGHTATTDTQYF. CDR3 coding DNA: TGTGCCAGCAGTGGTCACACCGCCACCACAGATACGCAGTATTTT.

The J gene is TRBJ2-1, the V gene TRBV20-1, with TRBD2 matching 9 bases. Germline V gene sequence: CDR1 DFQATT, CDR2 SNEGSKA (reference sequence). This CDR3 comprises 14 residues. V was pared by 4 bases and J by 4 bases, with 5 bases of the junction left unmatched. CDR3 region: CSATGLASYNEQFF. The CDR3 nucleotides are TGCAGTGCTACCGGACTAGCGAGTTACAATGAGCAGTTCTTC.

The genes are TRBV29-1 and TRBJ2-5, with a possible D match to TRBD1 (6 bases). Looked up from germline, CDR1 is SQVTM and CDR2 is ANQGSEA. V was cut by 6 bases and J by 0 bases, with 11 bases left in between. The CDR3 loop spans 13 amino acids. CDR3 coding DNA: TGCAGCGTCCCACGGGACAACCAAGAGACCCAGTACTTC. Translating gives CSVPRDNQETQYF.

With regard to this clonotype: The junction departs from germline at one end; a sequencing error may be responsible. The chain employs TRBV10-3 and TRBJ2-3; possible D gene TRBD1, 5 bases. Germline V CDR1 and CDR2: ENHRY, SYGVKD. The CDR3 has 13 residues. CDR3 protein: CTISEKGYEGEYF. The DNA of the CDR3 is TGTACCATCAGTGAGAAGGGGTACGAAGGGGAGTATTTT.

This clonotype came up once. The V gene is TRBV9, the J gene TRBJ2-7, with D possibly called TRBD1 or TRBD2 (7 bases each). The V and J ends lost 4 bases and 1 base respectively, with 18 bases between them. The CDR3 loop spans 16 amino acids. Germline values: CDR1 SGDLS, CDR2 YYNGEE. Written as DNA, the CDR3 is TGTGCCAGCAGCCCGTGGGGAGGGGGCATATCCTACGAGCAGTACTTC. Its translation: CASSPWGGGISYEQYF.

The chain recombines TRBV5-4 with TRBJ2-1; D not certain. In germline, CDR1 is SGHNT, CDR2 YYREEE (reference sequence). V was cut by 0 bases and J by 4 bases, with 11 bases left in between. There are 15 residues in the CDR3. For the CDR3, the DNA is TGTGCCAGCAGCTTGGATTCCGGGCCGTACAATGAGCAGTTCTTC. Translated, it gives CASSLDSGPYNEQFF.

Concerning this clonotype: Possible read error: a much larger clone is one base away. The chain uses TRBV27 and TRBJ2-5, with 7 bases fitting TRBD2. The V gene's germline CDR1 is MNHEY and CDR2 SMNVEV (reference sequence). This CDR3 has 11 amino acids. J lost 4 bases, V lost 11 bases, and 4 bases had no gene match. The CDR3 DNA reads TGTGCCGCGACGGGAGGAGAGACCCAGTACTTC. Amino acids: CAATGGETQYF.

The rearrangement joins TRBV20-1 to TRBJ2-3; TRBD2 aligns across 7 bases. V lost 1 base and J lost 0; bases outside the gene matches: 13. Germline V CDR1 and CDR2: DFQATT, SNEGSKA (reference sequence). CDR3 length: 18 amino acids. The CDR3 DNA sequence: TGCAGTGCTAGAGTATCGGCCGGAGCGGGGTCGAGCACAGATACGCAGTATTTT. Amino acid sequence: CSARVSAGAGSSTDTQYF.

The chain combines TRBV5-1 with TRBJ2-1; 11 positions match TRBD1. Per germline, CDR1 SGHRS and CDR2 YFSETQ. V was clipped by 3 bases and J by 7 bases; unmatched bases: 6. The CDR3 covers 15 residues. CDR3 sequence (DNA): TGCGCCAGCAGCTCCTACGGGGACAGGGGGAATGAGCAGTTCTTC. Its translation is CASSSYGDRGNEQFF.

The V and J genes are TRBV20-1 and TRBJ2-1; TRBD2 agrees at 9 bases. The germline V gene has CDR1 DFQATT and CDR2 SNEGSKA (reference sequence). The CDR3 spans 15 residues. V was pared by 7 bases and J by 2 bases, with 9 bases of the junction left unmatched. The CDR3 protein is CSVPGSGGPYNEQFF. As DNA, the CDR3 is TGCAGTGTGCCGGGTAGCGGGGGCCCCTACAATGAGCAGTTCTTC.

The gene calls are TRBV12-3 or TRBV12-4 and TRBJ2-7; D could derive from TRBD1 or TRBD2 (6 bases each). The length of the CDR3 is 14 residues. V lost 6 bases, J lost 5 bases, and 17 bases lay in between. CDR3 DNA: TGTGCCAGCAGCCCCCAAGGGGGGCGCGACGAGCAGTACTTC. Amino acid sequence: CASSPQGGRDEQYF.

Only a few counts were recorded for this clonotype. The CDR3 region is CSVMGRGLANEQFF. The CDR3 coding sequence is TGCAGCGTTATGGGCAGGGGGCTTGCGAATGAGCAGTTCTTC. The chain carries TRBV29-1 and TRBJ2-1, with 8 bases identical to TRBD1. V lost 5 bases to trimming and J lost 7 bases; unmatched junction nucleotides: 10. From germline, CDR1 is SQVTM and CDR2 ANQGSEA. The CDR3 is 14 residues long.

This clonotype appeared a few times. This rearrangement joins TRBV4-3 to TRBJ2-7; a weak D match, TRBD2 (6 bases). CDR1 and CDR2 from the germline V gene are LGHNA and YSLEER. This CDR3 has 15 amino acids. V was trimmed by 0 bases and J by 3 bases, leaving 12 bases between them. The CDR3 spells CASSQDPAEGYEQYF. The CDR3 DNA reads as TGCGCCAGCAGCCAAGATCCAGCGGAGGGCTACGAGCAGTACTTC.

In DNA form, the CDR3 reads TGTGCCAGCAGCCACCCCCCAAGGGGCTCCTACAATGAGCAGTTCTTC. It is translated as CASSHPPRGSYNEQFF. The chain couples TRBV14 to TRBJ2-1; the D gene is possibly TRBD1 (5 bases). Germline V gives CDR1 SGHDN, CDR2 FVKESK. The CDR3 has 16 amino acids. The V end lost 3 bases, the J end lost 0 bases, and 12 bases lay between the germline ends.

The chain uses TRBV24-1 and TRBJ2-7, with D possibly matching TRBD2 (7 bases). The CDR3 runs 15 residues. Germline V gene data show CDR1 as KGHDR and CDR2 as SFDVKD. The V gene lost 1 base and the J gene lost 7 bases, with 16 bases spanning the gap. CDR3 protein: CATSDFGGHYNEQYF. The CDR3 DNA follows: TGTGCCACCAGTGATTTCGGGGGGCACTACAATGAGCAGTACTTC.

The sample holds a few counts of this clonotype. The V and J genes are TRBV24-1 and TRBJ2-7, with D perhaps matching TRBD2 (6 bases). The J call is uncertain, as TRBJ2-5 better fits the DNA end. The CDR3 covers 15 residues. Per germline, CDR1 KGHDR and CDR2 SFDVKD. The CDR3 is CATSDTPGAAETQYF. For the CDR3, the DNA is TGTGCCACCAGTGATACGCCGGGAGCGGCGGAGACCCAGTACTTC.

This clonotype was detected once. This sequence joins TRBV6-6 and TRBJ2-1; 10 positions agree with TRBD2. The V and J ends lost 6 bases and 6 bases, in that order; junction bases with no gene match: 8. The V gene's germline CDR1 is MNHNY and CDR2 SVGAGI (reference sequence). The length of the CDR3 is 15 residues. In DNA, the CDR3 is TGTGCCAGCAGAACGAGCGGGGGGGCAATCAATGAGCAGTTCTTC. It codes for CASRTSGGAINEQFF.

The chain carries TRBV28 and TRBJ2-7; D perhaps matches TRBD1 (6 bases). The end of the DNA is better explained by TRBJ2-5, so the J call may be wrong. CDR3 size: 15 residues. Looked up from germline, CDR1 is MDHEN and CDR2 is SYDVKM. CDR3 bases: TGTGCCAGCAGTTTATCTACAGGGCTATGGGAGACCCAGTACTTC. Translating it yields CASSLSTGLWETQYF.

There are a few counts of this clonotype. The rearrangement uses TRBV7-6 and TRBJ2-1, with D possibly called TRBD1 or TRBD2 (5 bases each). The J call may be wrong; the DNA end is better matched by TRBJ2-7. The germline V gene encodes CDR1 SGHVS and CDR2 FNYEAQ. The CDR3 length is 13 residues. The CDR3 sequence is CASSGTAYNEQYF. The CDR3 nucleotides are TGTGCCAGCAGCGGGACGGCCTACAATGAGCAGTACTTC.

The CDR3 DNA is TGTGCCAGCAGTTACTCACAGGTTCTCTCCTACGAGCGGTACTTC. Its protein is CASSYSQVLSYERYF. The chain links TRBV6-2 or TRBV6-3 to TRBJ2-5; the D gene is possibly TRBD1 (5 bases). V was clipped by 0 bases and J by 13 bases, with 21 bases between them. Germline values: CDR1 MNHEY, CDR2 SVGEGT. The CDR3 runs to 15 residues.

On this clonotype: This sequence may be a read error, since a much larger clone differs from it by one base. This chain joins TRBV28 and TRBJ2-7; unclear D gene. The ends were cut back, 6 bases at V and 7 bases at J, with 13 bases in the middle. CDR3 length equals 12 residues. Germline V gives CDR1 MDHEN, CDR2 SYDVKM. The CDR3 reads CASRARLNEQYF. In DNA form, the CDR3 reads TGTGCCAGCAGGGCTCGACTGAATGAGCAGTACTTC. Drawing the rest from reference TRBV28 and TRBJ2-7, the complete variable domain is DVKVTQSSRYLVKRTGEKVFLECVQDMDHENMFWYRQDPGLGLRLIYFSYDVKMKEKGDIPEGYSVSREKKERFSLILESASTNQTSMYLCASRARLNEQYFGPGTRLTVT.

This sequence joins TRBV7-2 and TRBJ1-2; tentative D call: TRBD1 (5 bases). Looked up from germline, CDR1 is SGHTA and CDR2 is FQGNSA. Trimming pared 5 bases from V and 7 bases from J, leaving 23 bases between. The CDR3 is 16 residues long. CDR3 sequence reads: CASSPQMVDIRRGYTF. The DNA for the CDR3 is TGTGCCAGCAGCCCCCAGATGGTGGACATCCGCCGTGGCTACACCTTC.

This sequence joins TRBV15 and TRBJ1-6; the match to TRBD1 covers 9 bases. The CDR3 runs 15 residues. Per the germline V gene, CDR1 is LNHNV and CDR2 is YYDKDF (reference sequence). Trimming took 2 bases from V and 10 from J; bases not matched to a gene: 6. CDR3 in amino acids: CATSRPGQGGSPLHF. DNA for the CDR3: TGTGCCACCAGCAGACCGGGACAGGGTGGATCACCCCTCCACTTT. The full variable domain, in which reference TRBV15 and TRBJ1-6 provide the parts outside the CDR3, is DAMVIQNPRYQVTQFGKPVTLSCSQTLNHNVMYWYQQKSSQAPKLLFHYYDKDFNNEADTPDNFQSRRPNTSFCFLDIRSPGLGDTAMYLCATSRPGQGGSPLHFGNGTRLTVT.

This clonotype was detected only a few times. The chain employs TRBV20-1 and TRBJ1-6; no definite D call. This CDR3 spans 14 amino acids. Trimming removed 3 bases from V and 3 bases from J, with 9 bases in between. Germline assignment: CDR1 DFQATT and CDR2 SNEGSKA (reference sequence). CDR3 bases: TGCAGTGCTAGTTTAGGGTTCTATAATTCACCCCTCCACTTT. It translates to CSASLGFYNSPLHF.

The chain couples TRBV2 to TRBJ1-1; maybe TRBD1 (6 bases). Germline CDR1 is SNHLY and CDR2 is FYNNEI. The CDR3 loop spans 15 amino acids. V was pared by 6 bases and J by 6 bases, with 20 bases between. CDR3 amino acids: CASRRAGDPNAEAFF. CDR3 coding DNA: TGTGCCAGCAGACGGGCAGGGGACCCAAACGCTGAAGCTTTCTTT. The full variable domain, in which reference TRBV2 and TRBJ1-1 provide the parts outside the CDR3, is EPEVTQTPSHQVTQMGQEVILRCVPISNHLYFYWYRQILGQKVEFLVSFYNNEISEKSEIFDDQFSVERPDGSNFTLKIRSTKLEDSAMYFCASRRAGDPNAEAFFGQGTRLTVV.

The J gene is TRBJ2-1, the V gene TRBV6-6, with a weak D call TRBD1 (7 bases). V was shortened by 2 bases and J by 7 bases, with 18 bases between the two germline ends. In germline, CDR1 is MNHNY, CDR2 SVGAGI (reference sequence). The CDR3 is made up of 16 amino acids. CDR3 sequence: CASSYPQGGAGNEQFF. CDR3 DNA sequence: TGTGCCAGCAGTTACCCTCAGGGGGGTGCCGGGAATGAGCAGTTCTTC.